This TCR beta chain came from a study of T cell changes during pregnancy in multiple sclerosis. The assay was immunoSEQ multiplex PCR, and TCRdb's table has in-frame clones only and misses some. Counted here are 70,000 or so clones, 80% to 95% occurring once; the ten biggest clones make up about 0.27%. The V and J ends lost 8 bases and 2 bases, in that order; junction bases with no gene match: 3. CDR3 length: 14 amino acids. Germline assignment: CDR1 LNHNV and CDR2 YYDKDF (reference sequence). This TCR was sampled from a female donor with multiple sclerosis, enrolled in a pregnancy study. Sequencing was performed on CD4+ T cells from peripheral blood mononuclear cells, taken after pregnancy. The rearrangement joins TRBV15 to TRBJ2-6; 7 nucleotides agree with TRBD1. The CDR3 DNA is TGTGCCACCGCAGACAGGGCTGGGGCCAACGTCCTGACTTTC. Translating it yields CATADRAGANVLTF. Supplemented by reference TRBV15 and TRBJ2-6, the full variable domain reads DAMVIQNPRYQVTQFGKPVTLSCSQTLNHNVMYWYQQKSSQAPKLLFHYYDKDFNNEADTPDNFQSRRPNTSFCFLDIRSPGLGDTAMYLCATADRAGANVLTFGAGSRLTVL.